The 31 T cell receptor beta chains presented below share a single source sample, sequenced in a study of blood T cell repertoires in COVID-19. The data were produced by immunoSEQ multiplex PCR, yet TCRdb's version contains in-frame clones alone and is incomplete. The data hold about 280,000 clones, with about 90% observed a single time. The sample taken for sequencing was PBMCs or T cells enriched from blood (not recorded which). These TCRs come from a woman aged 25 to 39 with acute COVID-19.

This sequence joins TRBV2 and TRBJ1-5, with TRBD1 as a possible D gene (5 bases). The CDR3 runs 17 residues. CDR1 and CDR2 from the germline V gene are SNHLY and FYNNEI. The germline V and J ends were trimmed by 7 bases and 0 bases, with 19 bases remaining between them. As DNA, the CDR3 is TGTGCCAGCAATTGGGCTTGGGGACTGATTAGCAATCAGCCCCAGCATTTT. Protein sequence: CASNWAWGLISNQPQHF.

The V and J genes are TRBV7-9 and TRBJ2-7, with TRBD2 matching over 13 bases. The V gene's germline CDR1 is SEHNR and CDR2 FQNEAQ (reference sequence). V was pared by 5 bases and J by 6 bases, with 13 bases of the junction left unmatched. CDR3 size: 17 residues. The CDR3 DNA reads TGTGCCAGCAGCCCGCGCAATTATAGACTAGCGGGAGGCGAGCAGTACTTC. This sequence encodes CASSPRNYRLAGGEQYF.

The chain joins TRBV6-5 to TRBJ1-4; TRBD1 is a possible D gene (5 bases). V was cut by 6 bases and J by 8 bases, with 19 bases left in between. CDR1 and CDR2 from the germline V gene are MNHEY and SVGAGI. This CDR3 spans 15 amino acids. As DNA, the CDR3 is TGTGCCAGCAGGATTTTTACTGACAGCGTAGAAAAACTGTTTTTT. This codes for CASRIFTDSVEKLFF.

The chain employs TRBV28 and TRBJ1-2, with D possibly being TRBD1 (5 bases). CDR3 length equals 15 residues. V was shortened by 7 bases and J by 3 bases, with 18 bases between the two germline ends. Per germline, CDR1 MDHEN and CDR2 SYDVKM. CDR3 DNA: TGTGCCAGCACCGTAGTAGGGGAAGGGGACTATGGCTACACCTTC. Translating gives CASTVVGEGDYGYTF.

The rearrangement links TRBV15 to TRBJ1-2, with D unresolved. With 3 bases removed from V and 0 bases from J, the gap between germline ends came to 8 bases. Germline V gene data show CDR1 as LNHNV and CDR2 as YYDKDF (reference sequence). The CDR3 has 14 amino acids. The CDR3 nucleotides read TGTGCCACCAGCAGCCGGGATTCTAACTATGGCTACACCTTC. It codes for CATSSRDSNYGYTF. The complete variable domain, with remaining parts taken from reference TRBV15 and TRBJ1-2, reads DAMVIQNPRYQVTQFGKPVTLSCSQTLNHNVMYWYQQKSSQAPKLLFHYYDKDFNNEADTPDNFQSRRPNTSFCFLDIRSPGLGDTAMYLCATSSRDSNYGYTFGSGTRLTVV.

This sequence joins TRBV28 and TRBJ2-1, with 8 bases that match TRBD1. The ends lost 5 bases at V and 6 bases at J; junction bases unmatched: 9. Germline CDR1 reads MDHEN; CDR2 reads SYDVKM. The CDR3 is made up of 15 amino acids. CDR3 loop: CASSSAGQGGNEQFF. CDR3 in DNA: TGTGCCAGCAGTAGTGCCGGACAGGGAGGCAATGAGCAGTTCTTC.

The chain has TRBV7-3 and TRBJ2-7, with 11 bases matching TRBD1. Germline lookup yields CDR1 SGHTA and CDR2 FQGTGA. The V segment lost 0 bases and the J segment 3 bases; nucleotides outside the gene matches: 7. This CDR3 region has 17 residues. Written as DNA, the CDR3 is TGTGCCAGCAGCTTAACCTCAATAGGGACAGGGGGCTACGAGCAGTACTTC. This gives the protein CASSLTSIGTGGYEQYF.

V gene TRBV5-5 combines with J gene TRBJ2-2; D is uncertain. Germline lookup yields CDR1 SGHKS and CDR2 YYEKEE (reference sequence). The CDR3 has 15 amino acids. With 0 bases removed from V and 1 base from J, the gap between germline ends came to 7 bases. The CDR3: CASSLAAGNTGELFF. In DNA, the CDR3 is TGTGCCAGCAGCTTGGCGGCAGGGAACACCGGGGAGCTGTTTTTT.

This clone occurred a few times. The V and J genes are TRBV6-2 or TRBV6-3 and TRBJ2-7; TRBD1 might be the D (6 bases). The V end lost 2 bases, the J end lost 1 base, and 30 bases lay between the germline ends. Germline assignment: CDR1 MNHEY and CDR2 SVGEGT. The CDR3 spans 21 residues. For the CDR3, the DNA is TGTGCCAGCAGTTACAAGATCGGGGAGAGAGATGGGACAAAAACATCCTACGAGCAGTACTTC. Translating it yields CASSYKIGERDGTKTSYEQYF.

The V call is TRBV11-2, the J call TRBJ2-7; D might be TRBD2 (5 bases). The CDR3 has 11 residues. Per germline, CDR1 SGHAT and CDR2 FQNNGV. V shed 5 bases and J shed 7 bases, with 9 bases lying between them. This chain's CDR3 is CASSAREEQYF. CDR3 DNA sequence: TGTGCCAGCAGCGCTAGGGAGGAGCAGTACTTC. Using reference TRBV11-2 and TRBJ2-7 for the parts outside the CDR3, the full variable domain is EAGVAQSPRYKIIEKRQSVAFWCNPISGHATLYWYQQILGQGPKLLIQFQNNGVVDDSQLPKDRFSAERLKGVDSTLKIQPAKLEDSAVYLCASSAREEQYFGPGTRLTVT.

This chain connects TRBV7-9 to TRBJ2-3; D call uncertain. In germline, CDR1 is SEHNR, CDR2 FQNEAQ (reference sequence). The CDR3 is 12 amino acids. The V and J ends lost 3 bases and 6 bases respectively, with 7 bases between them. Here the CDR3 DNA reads TGTGCCAGCAGCTTTCCGCGGGATACGCAGTATTTT. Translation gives CASSFPRDTQYF.

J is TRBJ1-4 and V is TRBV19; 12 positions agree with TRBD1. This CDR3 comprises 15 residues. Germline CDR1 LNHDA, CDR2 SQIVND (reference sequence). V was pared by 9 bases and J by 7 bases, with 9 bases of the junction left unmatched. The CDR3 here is CASRDRGRESEKLFF. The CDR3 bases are TGTGCCAGCAGGGACAGGGGGCGCGAAAGTGAAAAACTGTTTTTT.

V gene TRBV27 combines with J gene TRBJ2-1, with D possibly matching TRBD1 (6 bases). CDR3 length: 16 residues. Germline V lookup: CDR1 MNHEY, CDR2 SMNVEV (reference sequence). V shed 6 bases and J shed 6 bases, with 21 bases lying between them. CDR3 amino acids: CASRGSGTLSLNEQFF. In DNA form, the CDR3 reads TGTGCCAGCAGGGGATCTGGGACACTTTCCCTCAATGAGCAGTTCTTC.

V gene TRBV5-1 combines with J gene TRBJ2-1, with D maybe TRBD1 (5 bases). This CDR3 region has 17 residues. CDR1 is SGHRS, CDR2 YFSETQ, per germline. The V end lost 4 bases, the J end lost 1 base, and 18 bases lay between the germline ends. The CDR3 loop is CASSLTGWTPSYNEQFF. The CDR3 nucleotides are TGCGCCAGCAGCCTCACTGGCTGGACACCATCCTACAATGAGCAGTTCTTC.

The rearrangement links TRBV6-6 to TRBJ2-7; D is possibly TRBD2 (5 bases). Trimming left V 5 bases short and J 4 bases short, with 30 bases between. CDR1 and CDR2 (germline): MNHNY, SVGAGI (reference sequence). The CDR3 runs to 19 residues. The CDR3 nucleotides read TGTGCCAGCAGTCCCTATGGCAGCGGCGAGAGGATGGACCAGTACGAGCAGTACTTC. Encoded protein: CASSPYGSGERMDQYEQYF.

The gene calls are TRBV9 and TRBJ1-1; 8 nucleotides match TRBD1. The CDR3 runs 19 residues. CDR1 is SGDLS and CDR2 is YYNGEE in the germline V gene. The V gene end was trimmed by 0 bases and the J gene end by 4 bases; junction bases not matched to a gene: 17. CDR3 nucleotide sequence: TGTGCCAGCAGCGTAGGGAGTGGCGCAGGGGGCTATTCTGGCACTGAAGCTTTCTTT. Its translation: CASSVGSGAGGYSGTEAFF.

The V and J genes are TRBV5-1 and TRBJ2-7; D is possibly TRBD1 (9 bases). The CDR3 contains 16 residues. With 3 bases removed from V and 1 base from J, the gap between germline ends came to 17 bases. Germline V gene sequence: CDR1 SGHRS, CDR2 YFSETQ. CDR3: CASSSGRDRVSYEQYF. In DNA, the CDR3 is TGCGCCAGCAGCTCCGGGAGGGACAGGGTTTCCTACGAGCAGTACTTC.

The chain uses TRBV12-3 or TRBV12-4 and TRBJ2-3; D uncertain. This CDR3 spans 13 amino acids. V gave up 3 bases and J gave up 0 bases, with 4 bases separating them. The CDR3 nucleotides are TGTGCCAGCAGTTTTTCAAGCACAGATACGCAGTATTTT. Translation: CASSFSSTDTQYF.

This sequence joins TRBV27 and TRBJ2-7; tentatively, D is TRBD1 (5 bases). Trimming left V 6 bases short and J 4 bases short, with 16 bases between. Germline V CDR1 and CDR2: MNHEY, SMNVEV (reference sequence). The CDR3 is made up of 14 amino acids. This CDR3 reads CASSPHGRAYEQYF. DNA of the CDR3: TGTGCCAGCAGCCCCCACGGCAGGGCTTACGAGCAGTACTTC.

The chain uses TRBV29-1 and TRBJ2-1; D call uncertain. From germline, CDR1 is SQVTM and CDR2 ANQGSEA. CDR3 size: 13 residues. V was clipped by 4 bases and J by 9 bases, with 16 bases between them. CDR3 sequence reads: CSVVRDKFIEQFF. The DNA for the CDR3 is TGCAGCGTTGTACGAGACAAATTCATTGAGCAGTTCTTC.

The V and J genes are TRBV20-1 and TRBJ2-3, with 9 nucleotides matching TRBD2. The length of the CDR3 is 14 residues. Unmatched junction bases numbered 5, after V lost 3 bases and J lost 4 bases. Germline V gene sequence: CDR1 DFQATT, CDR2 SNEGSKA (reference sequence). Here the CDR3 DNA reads TGCAGTGCTAGTGATAGCGGGAGACCAGATACGCAGTATTTT. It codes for CSASDSGRPDTQYF.

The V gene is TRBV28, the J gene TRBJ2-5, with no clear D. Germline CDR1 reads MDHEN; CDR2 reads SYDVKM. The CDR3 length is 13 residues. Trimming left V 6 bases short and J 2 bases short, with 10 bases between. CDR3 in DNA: TGTGCCAGCAGCTATCCTTTACAAGAGACCCAGTACTTC. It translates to CASSYPLQETQYF.

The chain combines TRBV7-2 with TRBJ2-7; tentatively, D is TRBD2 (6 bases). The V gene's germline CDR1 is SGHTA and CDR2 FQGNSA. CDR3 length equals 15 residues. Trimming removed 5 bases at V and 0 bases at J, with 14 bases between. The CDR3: CASSLAAGSSYEQYF. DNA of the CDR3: TGTGCCAGCAGCCTGGCGGCCGGGAGCTCCTACGAGCAGTACTTC.

Written as DNA, the CDR3 is TGTGCCAGCACCGAAGCAGGGGGACAGGGCCCCTCTGGGGCCAACGTCCTGACTTTC. Residues: CASTEAGGQGPSGANVLTF. V and J are TRBV2 and TRBJ2-6, with 9 bases lining up with TRBD1. Trimming took 7 bases from V and 0 from J; bases not matched to a gene: 13. The CDR3 runs to 19 residues. Germline loops: CDR1 SNHLY, CDR2 FYNNEI.

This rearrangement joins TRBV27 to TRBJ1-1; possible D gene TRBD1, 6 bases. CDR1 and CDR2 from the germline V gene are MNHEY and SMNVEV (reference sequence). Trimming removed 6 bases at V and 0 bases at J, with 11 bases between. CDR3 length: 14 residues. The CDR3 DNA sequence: TGTGCCAGCAGCACAGGGTTTCTGAACACTGAAGCTTTCTTT. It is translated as CASSTGFLNTEAFF.

The CDR3 DNA reads TGTGCCAGCAGTCCGTGGGGGGGGCTACAAGCTTTCTTT. Its translation: CASSPWGGLQAFF. The gene calls are TRBV28 and TRBJ1-1; possible D gene TRBD1, 6 bases. Between the trimmed V and J ends, which lost 5 bases and 9 bases, there was a span of 16 bases. CDR3 length equals 13 residues. Germline values: CDR1 MDHEN, CDR2 SYDVKM.

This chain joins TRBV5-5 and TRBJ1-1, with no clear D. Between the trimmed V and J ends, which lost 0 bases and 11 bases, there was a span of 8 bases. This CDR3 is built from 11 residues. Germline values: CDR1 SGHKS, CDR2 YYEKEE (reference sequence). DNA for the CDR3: TGTGCCAGCAGCTTGGGGACTGTCGCTTTCTTT. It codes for CASSLGTVAFF.

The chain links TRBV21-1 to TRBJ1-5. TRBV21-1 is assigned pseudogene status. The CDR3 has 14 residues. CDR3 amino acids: CASSKGRGSGPQHF. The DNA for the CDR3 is TGTGCCAGCAGCAAAGGGCGAGGCTCTGGGCCCCAGCATTTT.

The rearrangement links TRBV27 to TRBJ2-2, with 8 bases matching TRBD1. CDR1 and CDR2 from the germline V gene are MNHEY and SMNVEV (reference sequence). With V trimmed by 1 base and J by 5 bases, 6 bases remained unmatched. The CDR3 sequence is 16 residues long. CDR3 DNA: TGTGCCAGCAGTTTATTCGCACAGGGGGGTACCGGGGAGCTGTTTTTT. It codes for CASSLFAQGGTGELFF.

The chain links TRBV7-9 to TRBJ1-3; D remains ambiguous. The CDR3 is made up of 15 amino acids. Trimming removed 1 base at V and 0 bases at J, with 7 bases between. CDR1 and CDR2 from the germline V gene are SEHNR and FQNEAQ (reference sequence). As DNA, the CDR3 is TGTGCCAGCAGCTTAGGACGGAGCTCTGGAAACACCATATATTTT. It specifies CASSLGRSSGNTIYF.

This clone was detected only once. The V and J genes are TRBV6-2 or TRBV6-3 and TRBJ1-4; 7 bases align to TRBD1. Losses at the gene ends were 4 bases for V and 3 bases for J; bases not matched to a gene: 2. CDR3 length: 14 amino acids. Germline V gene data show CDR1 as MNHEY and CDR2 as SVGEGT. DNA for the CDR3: TGTGCCAGCAGTTCCGGGACAGCTAATGAAAAACTGTTTTTT. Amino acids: CASSSGTANEKLFF.